This T cell receptor beta chain came from a study of blood T cells in healthy people across ages. Donors were healthy Caucasian individuals from Russia aged roughly 6 to 95. Combining a sample-barcoded 5' primer with a J-beta primer mix, a second PCR ran for about 7 to 11 cycles. One entry per CDR3 protein results from TCRdb running MiXCR on the 5' RACE reads. The sample carries hundreds of thousands of distinct CDR3 sequences, under 45% recorded once. Deletions cut 0 bases from V and 7 bases from J, with 11 bases between. CDR3 length: 13 amino acids. Germline-derived CDR1 and CDR2 are SGDLS and YYNGEE.

This receptor was obtained from a man in his sixties in good health. The chain joins TRBV9 to TRBJ2-7; D might be TRBD1 (6 bases). Sequenced: blood. The CDR3 reads CASSVVGRGEQYF. The CDR3 DNA reads as TGTGCCAGCAGCGTAGTCGGTAGGGGGGAGCAGTACTTC. The full variable domain, with the rest looked up from reference TRBV9 and TRBJ2-7, is DSGVTQTPKHLITATGQRVTLRCSPRSGDLSVYWYQQSLDQGLQFLIQYYNGEERAKGNILERFSAQQFPDLHSELNLSSLELGDSALYFCASSVVGRGEQYFGPGTRLTVT.